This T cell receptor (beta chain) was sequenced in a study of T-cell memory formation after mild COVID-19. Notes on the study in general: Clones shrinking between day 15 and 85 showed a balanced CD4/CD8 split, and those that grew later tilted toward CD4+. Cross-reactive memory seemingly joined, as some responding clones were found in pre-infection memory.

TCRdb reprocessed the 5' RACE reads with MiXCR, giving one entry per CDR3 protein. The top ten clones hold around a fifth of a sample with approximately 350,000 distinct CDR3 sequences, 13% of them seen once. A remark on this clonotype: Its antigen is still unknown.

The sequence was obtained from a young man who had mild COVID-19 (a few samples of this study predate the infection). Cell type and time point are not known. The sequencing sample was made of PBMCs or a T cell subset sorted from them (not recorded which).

The CDR3 is CASSLELGGSTDTQYF. CDR3 in DNA: TGTGCCAGCAGCTTAGAGCTAGGAGGGAGCACAGATACGCAGTATTTT. This sequence joins TRBV7-9 and TRBJ2-3; D is possibly TRBD2 (6 bases). The ends were cut back, 1 base at V and 0 bases at J, with 11 bases in the middle. In germline, CDR1 is SEHNR, CDR2 FQNEAQ (reference sequence). The CDR3 runs 16 residues.